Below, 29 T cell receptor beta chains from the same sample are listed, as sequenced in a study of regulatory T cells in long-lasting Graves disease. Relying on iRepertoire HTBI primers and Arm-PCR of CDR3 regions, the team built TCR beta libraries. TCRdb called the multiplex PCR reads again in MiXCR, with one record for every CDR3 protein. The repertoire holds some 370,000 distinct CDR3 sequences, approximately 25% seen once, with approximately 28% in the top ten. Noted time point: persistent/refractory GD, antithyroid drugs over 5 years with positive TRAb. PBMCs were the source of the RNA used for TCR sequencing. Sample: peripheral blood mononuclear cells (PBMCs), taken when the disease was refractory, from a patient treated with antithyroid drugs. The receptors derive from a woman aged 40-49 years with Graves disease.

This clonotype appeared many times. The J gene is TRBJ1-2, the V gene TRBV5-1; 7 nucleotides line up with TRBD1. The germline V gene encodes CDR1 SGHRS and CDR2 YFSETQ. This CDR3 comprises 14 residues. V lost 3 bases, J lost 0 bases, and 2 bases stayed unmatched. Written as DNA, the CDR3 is TGCGCCAGCAGCTGGGGGACAGCTAACTATGGCTACACCTTC. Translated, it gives CASSWGTANYGYTF.

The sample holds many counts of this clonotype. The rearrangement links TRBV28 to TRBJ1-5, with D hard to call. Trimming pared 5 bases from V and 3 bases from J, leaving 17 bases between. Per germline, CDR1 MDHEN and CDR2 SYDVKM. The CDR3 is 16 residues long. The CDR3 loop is CASSPWRRVTNQPQHF. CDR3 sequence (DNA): TGTGCCAGCAGTCCCTGGCGGAGGGTGACCAATCAGCCCCAGCATTTT.

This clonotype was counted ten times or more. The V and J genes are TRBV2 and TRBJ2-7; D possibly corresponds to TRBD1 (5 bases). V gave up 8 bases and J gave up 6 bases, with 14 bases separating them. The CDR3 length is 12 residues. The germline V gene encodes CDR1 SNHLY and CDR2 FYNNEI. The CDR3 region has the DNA TGTGCCAGCGGGGCCCTCCAGCTCGAGCAGTACTTC. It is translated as CASGALQLEQYF.

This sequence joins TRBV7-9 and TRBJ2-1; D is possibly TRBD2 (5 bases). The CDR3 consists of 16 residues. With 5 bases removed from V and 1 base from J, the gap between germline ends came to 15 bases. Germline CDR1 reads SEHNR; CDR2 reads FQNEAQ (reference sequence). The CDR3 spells CASSPLGGGSYNEQFF. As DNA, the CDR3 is TGTGCCAGCAGCCCCCTCGGCGGAGGTTCCTACAATGAGCAGTTCTTC. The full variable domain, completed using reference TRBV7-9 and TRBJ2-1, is DTGVSQNPRHKITKRGQNVTFRCDPISEHNRLYWYRQTLGQGPEFLTYFQNEAQLEKSRLLSDRFSAERPKGSFSTLEIQRTEQGDSAMYLCASSPLGGGSYNEQFFGPGTRLTVL.

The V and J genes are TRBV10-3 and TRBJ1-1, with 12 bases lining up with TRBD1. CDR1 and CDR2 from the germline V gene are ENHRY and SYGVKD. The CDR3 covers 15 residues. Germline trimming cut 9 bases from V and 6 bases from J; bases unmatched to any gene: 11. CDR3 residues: CAIPWGTGGRAEAFF. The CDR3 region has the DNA TGTGCCATACCCTGGGGGACAGGGGGCCGAGCTGAAGCTTTCTTT.

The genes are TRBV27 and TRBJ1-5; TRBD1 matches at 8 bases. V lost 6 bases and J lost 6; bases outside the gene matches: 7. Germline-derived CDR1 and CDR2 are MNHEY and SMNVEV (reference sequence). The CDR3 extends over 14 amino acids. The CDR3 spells CASSRDRGAQPQHF. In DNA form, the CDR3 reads TGTGCCAGCAGCCGAGACAGGGGCGCTCAGCCCCAGCATTTT.

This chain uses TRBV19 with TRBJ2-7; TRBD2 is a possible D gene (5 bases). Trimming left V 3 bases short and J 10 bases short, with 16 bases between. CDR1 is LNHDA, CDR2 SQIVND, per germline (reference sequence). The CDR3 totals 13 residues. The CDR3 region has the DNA TGTGCCAGTAGTATCCATTCGAGGGAGAATCAGTACTTC. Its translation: CASSIHSRENQYF. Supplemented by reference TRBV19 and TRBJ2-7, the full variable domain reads DGGITQSPKYLFRKEGQNVTLSCEQNLNHDAMYWYRQDPGQGLRLIYYSQIVNDFQKGDIAEGYSVSREKKESFPLTVTSAQKNPTAFYLCASSIHSRENQYFGPGTRLTVT.

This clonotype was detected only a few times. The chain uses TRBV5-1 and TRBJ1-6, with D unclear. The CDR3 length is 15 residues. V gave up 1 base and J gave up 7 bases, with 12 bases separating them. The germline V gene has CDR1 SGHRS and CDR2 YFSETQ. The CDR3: CASSLIQATNSPLHF. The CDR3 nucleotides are TGCGCCAGCAGCTTGATCCAGGCGACGAATTCACCCCTCCACTTT.

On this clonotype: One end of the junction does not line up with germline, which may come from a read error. In DNA form, the CDR3 reads TGTGCCAGCGCACCGGGGGGAGGGGCTGAAGCTTTCTTT. This codes for CASAPGGGAEAFF. The chain carries TRBV18 and TRBJ1-1; D possibly corresponds to TRBD1 (5 bases). Germline loops: CDR1 KGHSH, CDR2 LQKENI. The CDR3 length is 13 residues.

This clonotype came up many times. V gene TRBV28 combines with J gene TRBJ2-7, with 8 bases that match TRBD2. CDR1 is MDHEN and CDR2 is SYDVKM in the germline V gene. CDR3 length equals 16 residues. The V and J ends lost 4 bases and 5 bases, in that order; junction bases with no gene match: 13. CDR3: CASSSDLAGPNHEQYF. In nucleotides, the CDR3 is TGTGCCAGCAGTTCCGATCTAGCGGGCCCGAACCACGAGCAGTACTTC.

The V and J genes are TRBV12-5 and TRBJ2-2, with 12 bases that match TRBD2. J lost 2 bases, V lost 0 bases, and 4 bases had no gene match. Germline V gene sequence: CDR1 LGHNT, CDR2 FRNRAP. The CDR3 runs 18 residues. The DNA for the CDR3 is TGTGCTAGTGGTTTGGTACGGACTAGCGGGGTCAACACCGGGGAGCTGTTTTTT. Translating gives CASGLVRTSGVNTGELFF.

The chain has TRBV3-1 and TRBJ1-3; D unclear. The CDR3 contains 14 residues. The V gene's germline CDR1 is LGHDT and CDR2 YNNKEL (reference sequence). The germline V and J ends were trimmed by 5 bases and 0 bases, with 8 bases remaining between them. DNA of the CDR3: TGTGCCAGCAGCTTTTCGATCTCTGGAAACACCATATATTTT. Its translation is CASSFSISGNTIYF.

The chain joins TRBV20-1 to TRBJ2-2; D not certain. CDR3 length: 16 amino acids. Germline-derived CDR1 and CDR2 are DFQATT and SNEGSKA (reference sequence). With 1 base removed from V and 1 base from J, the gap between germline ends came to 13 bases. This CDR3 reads CSARVSPFLNTGELFF. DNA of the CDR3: TGCAGTGCTAGAGTTTCACCCTTTTTGAACACCGGGGAGCTGTTTTTT.

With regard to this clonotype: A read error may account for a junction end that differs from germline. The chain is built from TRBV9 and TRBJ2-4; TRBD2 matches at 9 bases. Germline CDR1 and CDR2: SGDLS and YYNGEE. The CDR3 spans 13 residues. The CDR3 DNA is TGTGCCAGCAGCGATAGTAGCGGGAGCGAATTATTCTTC. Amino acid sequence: CASSDSSGSELFF.

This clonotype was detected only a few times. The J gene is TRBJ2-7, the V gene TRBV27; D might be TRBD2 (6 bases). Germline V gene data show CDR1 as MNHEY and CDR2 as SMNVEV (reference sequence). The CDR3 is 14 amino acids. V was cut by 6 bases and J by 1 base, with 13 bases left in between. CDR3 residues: CASSGEVNSYEQYF. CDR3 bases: TGTGCCAGCAGCGGGGAGGTGAATTCCTACGAGCAGTACTTC.

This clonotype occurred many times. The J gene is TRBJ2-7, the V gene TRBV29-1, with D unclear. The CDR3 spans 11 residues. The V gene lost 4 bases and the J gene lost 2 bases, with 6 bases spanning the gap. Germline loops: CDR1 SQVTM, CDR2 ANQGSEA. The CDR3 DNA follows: TGCAGCGTTGGAATCGCCTACGAGCAGTACTTC. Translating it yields CSVGIAYEQYF.

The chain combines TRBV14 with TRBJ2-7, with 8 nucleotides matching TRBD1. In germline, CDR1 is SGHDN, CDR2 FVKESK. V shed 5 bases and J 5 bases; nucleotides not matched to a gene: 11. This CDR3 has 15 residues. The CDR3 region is CASSFRTGFGHEQYF. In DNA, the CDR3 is TGTGCCAGCAGCTTCCGGACAGGGTTTGGTCACGAGCAGTACTTC.

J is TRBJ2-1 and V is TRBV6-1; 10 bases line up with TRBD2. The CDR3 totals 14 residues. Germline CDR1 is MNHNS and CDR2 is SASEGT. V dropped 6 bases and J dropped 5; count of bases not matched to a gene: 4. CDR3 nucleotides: TGTGCCAGCAGGCCTGGACTAGCGGACAATGAGCAGTTCTTC. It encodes CASRPGLADNEQFF.

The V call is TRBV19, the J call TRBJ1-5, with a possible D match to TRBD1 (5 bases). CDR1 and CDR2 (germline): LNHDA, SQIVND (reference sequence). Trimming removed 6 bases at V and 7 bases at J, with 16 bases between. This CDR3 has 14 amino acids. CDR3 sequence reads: CASRAGGARQPQHF. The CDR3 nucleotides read TGTGCCAGTAGGGCCGGCGGGGCACGGCAGCCCCAGCATTTT.

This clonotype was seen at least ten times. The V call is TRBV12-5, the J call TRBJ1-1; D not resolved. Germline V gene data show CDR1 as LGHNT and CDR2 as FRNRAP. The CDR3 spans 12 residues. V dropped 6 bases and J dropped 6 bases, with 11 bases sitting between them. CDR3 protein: CASGRLDAEAFF. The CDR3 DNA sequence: TGTGCTAGTGGACGTCTTGACGCTGAAGCTTTCTTT.

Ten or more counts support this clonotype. The CDR3 bases are TGTGCCAGCAGCGACCGACCCTTCCCGTTGGAGACCCAGTACTTC. It translates to CASSDRPFPLETQYF. V gene TRBV28 combines with J gene TRBJ2-5; D ambiguous. The CDR3 contains 15 residues. In germline, CDR1 is MDHEN, CDR2 SYDVKM. V was shortened by 6 bases and J by 5 bases, with 19 bases between the two germline ends. Together with reference TRBV28 and TRBJ2-5, the CDR3 gives the full variable domain: DVKVTQSSRYLVKRTGEKVFLECVQDMDHENMFWYRQDPGLGLRLIYFSYDVKMKEKGDIPEGYSVSREKKERFSLILESASTNQTSMYLCASSDRPFPLETQYFGPGTRLLVL.

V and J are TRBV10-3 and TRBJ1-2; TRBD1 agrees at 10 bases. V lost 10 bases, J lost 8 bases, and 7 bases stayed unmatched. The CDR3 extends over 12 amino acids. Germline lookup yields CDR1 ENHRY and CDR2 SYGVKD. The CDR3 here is CATRQGARGYTF. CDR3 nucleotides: TGTGCCACCAGACAGGGGGCGCGGGGCTACACCTTC.

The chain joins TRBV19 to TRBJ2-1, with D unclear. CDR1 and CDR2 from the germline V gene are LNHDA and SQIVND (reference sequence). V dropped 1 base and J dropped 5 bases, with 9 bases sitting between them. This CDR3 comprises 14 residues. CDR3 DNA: TGTGCCAGTAGTATAGCCCAAACTCACAATGAGCAGTTCTTC. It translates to CASSIAQTHNEQFF.

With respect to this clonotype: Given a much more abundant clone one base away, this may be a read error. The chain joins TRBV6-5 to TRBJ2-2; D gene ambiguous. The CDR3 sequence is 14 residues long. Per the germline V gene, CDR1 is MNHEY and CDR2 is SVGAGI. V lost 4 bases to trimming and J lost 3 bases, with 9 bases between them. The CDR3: CASSLLTDTGELFF. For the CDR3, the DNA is TGTGCCAGCAGTTTACTAACGGACACCGGGGAGCTGTTTTTT.

CDR3 bases: TGTGCCATCAGTGATTCTGGGGCCAACGTCCTGACTTTC. Protein sequence: CAISDSGANVLTF. The V call is TRBV10-3, the J call TRBJ2-6, with no clear D. CDR1 ENHRY and CDR2 SYGVKD come from the germline V gene. There are 13 residues in the CDR3. Between the trimmed V and J ends, which lost 3 bases and 1 base, there was a span of 1 base.

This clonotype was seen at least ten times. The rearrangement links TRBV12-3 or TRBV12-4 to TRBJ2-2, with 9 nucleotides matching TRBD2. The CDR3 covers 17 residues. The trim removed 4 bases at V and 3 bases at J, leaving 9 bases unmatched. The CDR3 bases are TGTGCCAGCAGTTCCGCGGGGCTAGCGGGATACACCGGGGAGCTGTTTTTT. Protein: CASSSAGLAGYTGELFF.

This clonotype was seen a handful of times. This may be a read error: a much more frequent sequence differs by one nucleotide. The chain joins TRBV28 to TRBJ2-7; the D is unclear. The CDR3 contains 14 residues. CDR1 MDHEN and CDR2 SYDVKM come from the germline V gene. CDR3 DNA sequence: TGTGCCAGCAGTTTAGAGGACCTTACAGACGAGCAGTGCTTC. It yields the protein CASSLEDLTDEQCF.

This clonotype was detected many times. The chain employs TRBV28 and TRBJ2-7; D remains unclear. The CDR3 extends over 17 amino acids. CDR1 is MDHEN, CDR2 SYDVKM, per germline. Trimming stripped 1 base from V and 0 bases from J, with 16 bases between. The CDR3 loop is CASSLFSSRGNSYEQYF. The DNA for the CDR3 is TGTGCCAGCAGTTTATTTTCGTCTCGTGGGAACTCCTACGAGCAGTACTTC.

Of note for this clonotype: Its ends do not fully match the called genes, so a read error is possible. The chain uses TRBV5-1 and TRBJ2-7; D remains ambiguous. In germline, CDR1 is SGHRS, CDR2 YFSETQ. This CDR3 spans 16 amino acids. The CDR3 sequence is CAGSLAPGTIRPEQYF. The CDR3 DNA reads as TGCGCCGGCAGCTTGGCCCCCGGTACTATCCGGCCGGAGCAGTACTTC.